A single sample gave rise to the 21 T cell receptor beta chains below, sequenced in a study of naive and memory T cell subsets. Broader study findings: A few larger clonotypes appeared in naive repertoires, especially CD8, possibly memory cells re-expressing CD45RA.

Antigens of these TCRs are unknown. The beta constant-region primer was an equimolar mix of two oligonucleotides covering TRBC1 and TRBC2. Four rounds of PCR amplified the ligated cDNA using nested alpha and beta constant-region primers plus SP2. TCRdb re-called the UMI-ligation and nested PCR reads with MiXCR, one entry per CDR3 protein. The sample has about 160,000 distinct CDR3 sequences; approximately 22% are singletons. Sample: naive CD4+ T cells from blood. These receptors all come from a human donor in good health.

This clonotype turned up a few times. The rearrangement uses TRBV18 and TRBJ2-7; 7 bases are shared with TRBD2. The ends lost 1 base at V and 5 bases at J; junction bases unmatched: 8. This CDR3 contains 15 residues. Germline CDR1 and CDR2: KGHSH and LQKENI. CDR3 loop: CASSPLGSGGDEQYF. In DNA, the CDR3 is TGTGCCAGCTCACCACTCGGGTCGGGAGGAGACGAGCAGTACTTC.

The table lists this clonotype with many counts. The chain is built from TRBV30 and TRBJ2-4, with 11 nucleotides matching TRBD2. J was trimmed by 6 bases and V by 3 bases; bases with no gene match: 4. Germline values: CDR1 GTSNPN, CDR2 SVGIG (reference sequence). CDR3 length equals 14 residues. DNA for the CDR3: TGTGCCTGGAGACCCGGGACTAGCGGAAACATTCAGTACTTC. As protein: CAWRPGTSGNIQYF. Variable domain in full (rest from reference TRBV30 and TRBJ2-4): SQTIHQWPATLVQPVGSPLSLECTVEGTSNPNLYWYRQAAGRGLQLLFYSVGIGQISSEVPQNLSASRPQDRQFILSSKKLLLSDSGFYLCAWRPGTSGNIQYFGAGTRLSVL.

There are a few counts of this clonotype. CDR3 coding DNA: TGTGCCAGCTCACCTACTTTTTCTAGCACAGATACGCAGTATTTT. The encoded protein is CASSPTFSSTDTQYF. The V gene is TRBV18, the J gene TRBJ2-3; D not certain. This CDR3 is 15 amino acids long. Trimming removed 3 bases at V and 0 bases at J, with 10 bases between. Germline CDR1 KGHSH, CDR2 LQKENI.

This sequence joins TRBV29-1 and TRBJ1-3; 7 bases match TRBD1. The germline V gene has CDR1 SQVTM and CDR2 ANQGSEA. Germline trimming cut 6 bases from V and 0 bases from J; bases unmatched to any gene: 8. The CDR3 runs to 15 residues. The CDR3 DNA sequence: TGCAGCGTCCACGGACAGGTCGACTCTGGAAACACCATATATTTT. Its protein is CSVHGQVDSGNTIYF.

In its sample, this clonotype was seen a few times. V is TRBV20-1 and J is TRBJ1-5; possible D gene TRBD1, 6 bases. Germline V gene lookup returns CDR1 DFQATT and CDR2 SNEGSKA (reference sequence). Trimming took 4 bases from V and 3 from J, leaving 10 bases between them. This CDR3 region has 13 residues. The CDR3 loop reads CSATTGPNQPQHF. In DNA form, the CDR3 reads TGCAGTGCTACGACAGGTCCCAATCAGCCCCAGCATTTT.

There are a few counts of this clonotype. This rearrangement joins TRBV9 to TRBJ1-1; D remains unclear. The CDR3 extends over 13 amino acids. Germline loops: CDR1 SGDLS, CDR2 YYNGEE. Trimming removed 0 bases from V and 2 bases from J, with 5 bases in between. The CDR3 sequence is CASSVAGNTEAFF. In DNA, the CDR3 is TGTGCCAGCAGCGTAGCAGGAAACACTGAAGCTTTCTTT.

The chain employs TRBV11-2 and TRBJ1-1; D is unclear. This CDR3 comprises 14 residues. The V end lost 1 base, the J end lost 1 base, and 7 bases lay between the germline ends. Germline CDR1 is SGHAT and CDR2 is FQNNGV. CDR3 in amino acids: CASSLGTGNTEAFF. The CDR3 DNA reads TGTGCCAGCAGCTTAGGTACCGGGAACACTGAAGCTTTCTTT. Using reference TRBV11-2 and TRBJ1-1 for the parts outside the CDR3, the full variable domain is EAGVAQSPRYKIIEKRQSVAFWCNPISGHATLYWYQQILGQGPKLLIQFQNNGVVDDSQLPKDRFSAERLKGVDSTLKIQPAKLEDSAVYLCASSLGTGNTEAFFGQGTRLTVV.

The rearrangement joins TRBV7-8 to TRBJ2-1, with TRBD2 as a possible D gene (6 bases). This CDR3 contains 17 residues. Germline V gene sequence: CDR1 SGHVS, CDR2 FQNEAQ. Trimming left V 0 bases short and J 7 bases short, with 19 bases between. CDR3 bases: TGTGCCAGCAGCTTAGCGCGATGGGGGGAGCTAGGAAATGAGCAGTTCTTC. Translated: CASSLARWGELGNEQFF.

The chain employs TRBV10-3 and TRBJ2-7; 7 bases agree with TRBD2. Germline CDR1 reads ENHRY; CDR2 reads SYGVKD. The ends lost 2 bases at V and 7 bases at J; junction bases unmatched: 11. This CDR3 has 15 residues. CDR3 amino acids: CAISEIGAGRGEQYF. CDR3 sequence (DNA): TGTGCCATCAGTGAGATAGGAGCGGGACGAGGGGAGCAGTACTTC.

The CDR3 protein is CASSSLREAQPQHF. In DNA, the CDR3 is TGTGCCAGCAGCTCTCTCCGGGAGGCTCAGCCCCAGCATTTT. V and J are TRBV7-8 and TRBJ1-5; D not resolved. Per germline, CDR1 SGHVS and CDR2 FQNEAQ. V was cut by 4 bases and J by 6 bases, with 13 bases left in between. The CDR3 length is 14 residues. Looking up the rest from reference TRBV7-8 and TRBJ1-5 gives the full variable domain: GAGVSQSPRYKVAKRGQDVALRCDPISGHVSLFWYQQALGQGPEFLTYFQNEAQLDKSGLPSDRFFAERPEGSVSTLKIQRTQQEDSAVYLCASSSLREAQPQHFGDGTRLSIL.

In its sample, this clonotype was seen a few times. This chain uses TRBV18 with TRBJ2-7; the D gene is possibly TRBD2 (6 bases). Germline V lookup: CDR1 KGHSH, CDR2 LQKENI. Trimming shortened V by 3 bases and J by 0 bases, and 9 bases separated the two germline ends. The CDR3 extends over 14 amino acids. The CDR3 nucleotides are TGTGCCAGCTCACCGTACGGGAGCTCCTACGAGCAGTACTTC. Its protein product is CASSPYGSSYEQYF.

The sample holds a few counts of this clonotype. V usage is TRBV11-2 and J usage is TRBJ2-5; D call uncertain. Between the trimmed V and J ends, which lost 4 bases and 7 bases, there was a span of 16 bases. Germline values: CDR1 SGHAT, CDR2 FQNNGV. The CDR3 contains 14 residues. The CDR3 sequence: CASSSTKQPGTQYF. Here the CDR3 DNA reads TGTGCCAGCAGCTCGACGAAGCAGCCTGGGACCCAGTACTTC.

Concerning this clonotype: A much bigger clone sits one base away, suggesting this may be a read error. The chain links TRBV28 to TRBJ2-1; 8 positions agree with TRBD2. Germline CDR1 and CDR2: MDHEN and SYDVKM. Trimming at V came to 3 bases and at J to 3 bases, leaving 4 bases not matched to a gene. The CDR3 runs to 15 residues. The CDR3 bases are TGTGCCAGCAGTTTTATAGCGGGAAGCTACAATGAGCAGTTCTTC. Residues: CASSFIAGSYNEQFF.

This chain connects TRBV7-9 to TRBJ1-1; D not certain. CDR1 and CDR2 from the germline V gene are SEHNR and FQNEAQ (reference sequence). The CDR3 is 15 residues long. Deletions cut 5 bases from V and 6 bases from J, with 19 bases between. The CDR3 here is CASSPPGGGKAEAFF. The CDR3 DNA reads TGTGCCAGCAGCCCGCCCGGAGGAGGGAAGGCTGAAGCTTTCTTT.

The chain carries TRBV28 and TRBJ2-6; a possible D gene is TRBD2 (6 bases). V was clipped by 6 bases and J by 2 bases, with 11 bases between them. The CDR3 sequence is 15 residues long. In germline, CDR1 is MDHEN, CDR2 SYDVKM. The CDR3 loop reads CASRGGTPGANVLTF. The CDR3 nucleotides read TGTGCCAGCAGGGGCGGGACTCCTGGGGCCAACGTCCTGACTTTC.

The table lists this clonotype with a few counts. The V and J genes are TRBV6-6 and TRBJ2-2, with D perhaps matching TRBD1 (6 bases). The V gene lost 2 bases and the J gene lost 1 base, with 14 bases spanning the gap. The CDR3 loop spans 17 amino acids. Germline V CDR1 and CDR2: MNHNY, SVGAGI (reference sequence). CDR3 sequence: CASSYPDRILNTGELFF. The DNA of the CDR3 is TGTGCCAGCAGTTACCCAGACAGGATTTTGAACACCGGGGAGCTGTTTTTT.

In the case of this clonotype: One end of the junction does not line up with germline, which may come from a read error. The rearrangement uses TRBV12-3 or TRBV12-4 and TRBJ2-7; 10 positions agree with TRBD2. The CDR3 totals 15 residues. This CDR3 is CASSQVASGSHEQYF. As DNA, the CDR3 is TGTGCCAGCAGCCAAGTGGCTAGCGGGAGCCACGAACAGTACTTC.

Worth noting for this clonotype: Germline is not matched at one junction end, which may reflect a read error. V and J are TRBV5-1 and TRBJ2-1; D possibly corresponds to TRBD1 (5 bases). Germline values: CDR1 SGHRS, CDR2 YFSETQ. The CDR3 has 14 amino acids. The CDR3 here is CASSSQGPYDEQFF. The CDR3 nucleotides are TGCGCCAGCAGCTCTCAGGGCCCCTACGATGAGCAGTTCTTC.

The chain couples TRBV5-1 to TRBJ1-3; D is undetermined. This CDR3 region has 17 residues. V gave up 4 bases and J gave up 2 bases, with 19 bases separating them. Germline V gives CDR1 SGHRS, CDR2 YFSETQ. DNA of the CDR3: TGCGCCAGCAGCCCGGATGGTTACCACTCCACTGGAAACACCATATATTTT. It yields the protein CASSPDGYHSTGNTIYF.

The rearrangement joins TRBV27 to TRBJ1-1; D is unresolved. Trimming pared 7 bases from V and 4 bases from J, leaving 13 bases between. The CDR3 covers 13 residues. Germline V gives CDR1 MNHEY, CDR2 SMNVEV (reference sequence). CDR3 amino acids: CASMVGSGTEAFF. The CDR3 region has the DNA TGTGCCAGCATGGTCGGGAGTGGCACTGAAGCTTTCTTT.

The chain recombines TRBV29-1 with TRBJ2-4; D could derive from TRBD1 or TRBD2 (5 bases each). Trimming left V 6 bases short and J 0 bases short, with 12 bases between. This CDR3 region has 14 residues. Germline CDR1 is SQVTM and CDR2 is ANQGSEA. The DNA of the CDR3 is TGCAGCGTGGGGGACGGTATAGCCAAAAACATTCAGTACTTC. Translating it yields CSVGDGIAKNIQYF. Full variable domain (rest looked up from reference TRBV29-1 and TRBJ2-4): SAVISQKPSRDICQRGTSLTIQCQVDSQVTMMFWYRQQPGQSLTLIATANQGSEATYESGFVIDKFPISRPNLTFSTLTVSNMSPEDSSIYLCSVGDGIAKNIQYFGAGTRLSVL.